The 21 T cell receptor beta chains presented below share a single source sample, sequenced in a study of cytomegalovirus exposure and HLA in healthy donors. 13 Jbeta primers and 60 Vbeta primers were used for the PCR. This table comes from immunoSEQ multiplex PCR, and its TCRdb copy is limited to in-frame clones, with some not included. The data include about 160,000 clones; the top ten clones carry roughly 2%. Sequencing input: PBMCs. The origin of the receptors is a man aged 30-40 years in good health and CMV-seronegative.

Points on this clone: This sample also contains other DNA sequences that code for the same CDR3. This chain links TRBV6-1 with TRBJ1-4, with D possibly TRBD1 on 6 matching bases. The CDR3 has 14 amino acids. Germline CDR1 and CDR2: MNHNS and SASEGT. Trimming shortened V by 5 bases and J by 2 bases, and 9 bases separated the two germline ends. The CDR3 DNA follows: TGTGCCAGCAGTCTCCAGGGGACTAATGAAAAACTGTTTTTT. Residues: CASSLQGTNEKLFF.

Here the CDR3 reads CASSTRPRVAYGYTF. Written as DNA, the CDR3 is TGTGCCAGCAGTACCCGTCCCAGGGTCGCCTATGGCTACACCTTC. The V gene is TRBV6-5, the J gene TRBJ1-2; D may be TRBD1 (5 bases). This CDR3 region has 15 residues. CDR1 MNHEY and CDR2 SVGAGI come from the germline V gene. Trimming pared 5 bases from V and 4 bases from J, leaving 17 bases between.

The CDR3 DNA reads as TGTGCCAGCAGTGGGGGCGGGAGGAACCCACTTACCCCCTATGGCTACACCTTC. Translated, it gives CASSGGGRNPLTPYGYTF. V and J are TRBV2 and TRBJ1-2; perhaps TRBD1 as D (5 bases). Trimming removed 4 bases at V and 4 bases at J, with 25 bases between. This CDR3 has 18 amino acids. Germline CDR1 and CDR2: SNHLY and FYNNEI.

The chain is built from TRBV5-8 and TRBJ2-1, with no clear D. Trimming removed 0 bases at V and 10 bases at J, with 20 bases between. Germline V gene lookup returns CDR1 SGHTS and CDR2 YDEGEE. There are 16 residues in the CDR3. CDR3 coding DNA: TGTGCCAGCAGCTTGGATCCCAATACGCCCCTCCGGGAGCAGTTCTTC. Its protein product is CASSLDPNTPLREQFF.

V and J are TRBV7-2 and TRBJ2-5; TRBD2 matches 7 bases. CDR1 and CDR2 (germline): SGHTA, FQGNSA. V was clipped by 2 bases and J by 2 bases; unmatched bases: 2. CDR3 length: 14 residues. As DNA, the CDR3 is TGTGCCAGCAGCTTACAAGCGGGACAAGAGACCCAGTACTTC. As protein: CASSLQAGQETQYF.

CDR3 sequence (DNA): TGTGCCAGCAGCGTAGCAGGGGCTATGGGCTGGGAGCAGTTCTTC. Translated, it gives CASSVAGAMGWEQFF. V and J are TRBV9 and TRBJ2-1; D may be TRBD1 (6 bases). CDR3 length: 15 residues. V was shortened by 0 bases and J by 10 bases, with 17 bases between the two germline ends. Germline V lookup: CDR1 SGDLS, CDR2 YYNGEE.

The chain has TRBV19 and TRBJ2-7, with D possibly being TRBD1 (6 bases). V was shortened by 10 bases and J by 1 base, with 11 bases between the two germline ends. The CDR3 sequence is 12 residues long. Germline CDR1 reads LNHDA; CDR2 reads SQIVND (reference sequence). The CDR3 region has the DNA TGTGCCACCGCGGACAGATCCTACGAGCAGTACTTC. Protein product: CATADRSYEQYF.

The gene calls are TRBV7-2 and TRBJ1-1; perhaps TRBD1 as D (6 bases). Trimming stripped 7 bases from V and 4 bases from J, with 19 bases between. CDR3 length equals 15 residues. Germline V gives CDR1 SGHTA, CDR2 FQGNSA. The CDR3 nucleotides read TGTGCCAGCACCTTGTTTGTTGGGGGCGGCACTGAAGCTTTCTTT. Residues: CASTLFVGGGTEAFF.

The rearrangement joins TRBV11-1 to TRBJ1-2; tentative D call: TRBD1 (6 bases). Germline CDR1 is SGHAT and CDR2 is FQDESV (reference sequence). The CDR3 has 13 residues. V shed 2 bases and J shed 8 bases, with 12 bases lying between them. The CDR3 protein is CASSLSRGDGYTF. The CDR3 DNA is TGTGCCAGCAGCTTAAGCAGGGGAGACGGCTACACCTTC.

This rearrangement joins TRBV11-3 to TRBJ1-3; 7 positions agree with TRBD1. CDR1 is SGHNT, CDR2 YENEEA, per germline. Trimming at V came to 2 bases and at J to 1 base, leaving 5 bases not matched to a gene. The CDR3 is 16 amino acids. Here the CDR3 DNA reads TGTGCCAGCAGCTTAACCGAGACAGGGTCTGGAAACACCATATATTTT. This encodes CASSLTETGSGNTIYF.

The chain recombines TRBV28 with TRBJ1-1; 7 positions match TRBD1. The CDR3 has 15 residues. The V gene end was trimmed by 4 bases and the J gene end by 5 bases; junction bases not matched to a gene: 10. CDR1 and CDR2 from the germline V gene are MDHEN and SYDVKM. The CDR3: CASSSPGQRGTEAFF. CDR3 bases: TGTGCCAGCAGTTCCCCGGGACAGCGAGGGACTGAAGCTTTCTTT.

The CDR3 DNA sequence: TGTGCCAGCAGCTTGGGACAGGGAATCTACGAGCAGTACTTC. This sequence encodes CASSLGQGIYEQYF. V and J are TRBV5-4 and TRBJ2-7, with TRBD1 identical over 7 bases. Germline CDR1 and CDR2: SGHNT and YYREEE (reference sequence). V lost 0 bases and J lost 3; bases outside the gene matches: 3. This CDR3 is built from 14 residues.

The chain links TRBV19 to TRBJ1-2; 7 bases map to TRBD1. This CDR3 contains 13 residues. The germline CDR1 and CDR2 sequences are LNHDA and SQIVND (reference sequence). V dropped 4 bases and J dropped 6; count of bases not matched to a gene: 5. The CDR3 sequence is CASSKRTGDGYTF. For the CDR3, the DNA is TGTGCCAGTAGTAAACGGACAGGAGATGGCTACACCTTC.

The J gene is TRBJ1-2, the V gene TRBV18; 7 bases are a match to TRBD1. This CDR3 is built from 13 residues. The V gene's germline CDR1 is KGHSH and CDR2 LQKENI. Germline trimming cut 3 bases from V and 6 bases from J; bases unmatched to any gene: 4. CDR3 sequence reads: CASSPRTGDGYTF. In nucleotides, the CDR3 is TGTGCCAGCTCACCTCGCACAGGGGATGGCTACACCTTC.

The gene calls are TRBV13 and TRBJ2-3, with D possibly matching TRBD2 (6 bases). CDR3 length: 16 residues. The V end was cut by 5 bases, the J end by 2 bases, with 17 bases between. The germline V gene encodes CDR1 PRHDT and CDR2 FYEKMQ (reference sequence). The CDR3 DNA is TGTGCCAGCAGCAAAGTAGCGGTTTATTCCACAGATACGCAGTATTTT. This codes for CASSKVAVYSTDTQYF. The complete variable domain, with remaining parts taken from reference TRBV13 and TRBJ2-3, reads AAGVIQSPRHLIKEKRETATLKCYPIPRHDTVYWYQQGPGQDPQFLISFYEKMQSDKGSIPDRFSAQQFSDYHSELNMSSLELGDSALYFCASSKVAVYSTDTQYFGPGTRLTVL.

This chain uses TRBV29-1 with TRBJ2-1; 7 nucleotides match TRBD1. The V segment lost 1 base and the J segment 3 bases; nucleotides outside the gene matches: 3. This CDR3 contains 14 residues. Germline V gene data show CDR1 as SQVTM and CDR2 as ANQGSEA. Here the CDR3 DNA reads TGCAGCGTTGAAGGACAGGGTTACTACAATGAGCAGTTCTTC. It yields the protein CSVEGQGYYNEQFF.

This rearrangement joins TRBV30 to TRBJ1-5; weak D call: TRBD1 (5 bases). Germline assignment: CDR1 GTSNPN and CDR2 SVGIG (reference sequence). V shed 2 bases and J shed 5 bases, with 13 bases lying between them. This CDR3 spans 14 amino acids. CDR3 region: CAWSLQGWDQPQHF. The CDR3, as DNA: TGTGCCTGGAGTTTGCAGGGTTGGGATCAGCCCCAGCATTTT.

The CDR3 protein is CASSRLGKGDTQYF. CDR3 bases: TGTGCCAGCAGTAGACTAGGGAAGGGGGATACGCAGTATTTT. The rearrangement links TRBV6-5 to TRBJ2-3, with D possibly TRBD2 on 6 matching bases. The germline gives CDR1 MNHEY, CDR2 SVGAGI. This CDR3 region has 14 residues. Trimming pared 5 bases from V and 6 bases from J, leaving 15 bases between.

The CDR3, as DNA: TGTGCCAGCAGTCGTTCGGGGGGCCCTGGAAACACCATATATTTT. Amino acids: CASSRSGGPGNTIYF. The chain is built from TRBV6-5 and TRBJ1-3; D might be TRBD1 (6 bases). The V gene lost 5 bases and the J gene lost 2 bases, with 13 bases spanning the gap. This CDR3 spans 15 amino acids. Germline V gene lookup returns CDR1 MNHEY and CDR2 SVGAGI.

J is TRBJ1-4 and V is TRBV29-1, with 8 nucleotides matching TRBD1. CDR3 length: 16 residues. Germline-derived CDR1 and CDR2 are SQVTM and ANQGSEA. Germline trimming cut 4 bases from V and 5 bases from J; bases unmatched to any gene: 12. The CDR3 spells CSVGGSVQGGNEKLFF. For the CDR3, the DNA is TGCAGCGTTGGTGGATCCGTACAGGGGGGCAATGAAAAACTGTTTTTT.

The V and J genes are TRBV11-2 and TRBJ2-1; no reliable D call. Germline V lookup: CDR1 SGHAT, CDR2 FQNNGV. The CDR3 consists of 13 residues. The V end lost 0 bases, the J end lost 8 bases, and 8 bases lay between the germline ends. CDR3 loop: CASSLDPPDEQFF. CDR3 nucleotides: TGTGCCAGCAGCTTAGATCCCCCGGATGAGCAGTTCTTC. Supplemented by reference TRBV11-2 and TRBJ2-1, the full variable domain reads EAGVAQSPRYKIIEKRQSVAFWCNPISGHATLYWYQQILGQGPKLLIQFQNNGVVDDSQLPKDRFSAERLKGVDSTLKIQPAKLEDSAVYLCASSLDPPDEQFFGPGTRLTVL.